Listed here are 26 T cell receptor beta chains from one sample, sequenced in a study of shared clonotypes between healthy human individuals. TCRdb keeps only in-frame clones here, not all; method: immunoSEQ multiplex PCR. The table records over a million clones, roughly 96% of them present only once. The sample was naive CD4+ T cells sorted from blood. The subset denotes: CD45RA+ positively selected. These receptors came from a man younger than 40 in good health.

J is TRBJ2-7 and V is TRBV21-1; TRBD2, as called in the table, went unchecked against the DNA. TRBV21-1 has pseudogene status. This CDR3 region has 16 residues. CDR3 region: CASSNRSGTSGYEQYF. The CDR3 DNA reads TGTGCCAGCAGCAATAGATCCGGGACTAGCGGCTACGAGCAGTACTTC.

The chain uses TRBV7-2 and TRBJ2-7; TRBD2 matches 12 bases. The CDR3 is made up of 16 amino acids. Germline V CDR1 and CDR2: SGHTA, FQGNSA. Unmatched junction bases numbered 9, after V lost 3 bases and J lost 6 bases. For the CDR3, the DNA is TGTGCCAGCAGCTTGACGTCTAGCGGGAGGGCTTCCGAGCAGTACTTC. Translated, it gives CASSLTSSGRASEQYF.

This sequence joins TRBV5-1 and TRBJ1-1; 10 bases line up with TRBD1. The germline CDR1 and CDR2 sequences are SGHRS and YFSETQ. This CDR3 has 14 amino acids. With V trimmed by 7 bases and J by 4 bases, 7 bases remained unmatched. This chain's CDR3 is CASYGTGAPTEAFF. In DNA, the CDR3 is TGCGCCAGCTACGGGACAGGGGCGCCCACTGAAGCTTTCTTT.

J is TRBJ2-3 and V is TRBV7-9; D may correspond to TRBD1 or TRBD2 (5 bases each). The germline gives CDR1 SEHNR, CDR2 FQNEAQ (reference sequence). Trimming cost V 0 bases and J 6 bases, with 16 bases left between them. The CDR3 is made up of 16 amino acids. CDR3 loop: CASSLAPGLGDDTQYF. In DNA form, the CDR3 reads TGTGCCAGCAGCTTAGCACCAGGGTTGGGGGATGATACGCAGTATTTT. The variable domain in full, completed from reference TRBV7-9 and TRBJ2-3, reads DTGVSQNPRHKITKRGQNVTFRCDPISEHNRLYWYRQTLGQGPEFLTYFQNEAQLEKSRLLSDRFSAERPKGSFSTLEIQRTEQGDSAMYLCASSLAPGLGDDTQYFGPGTRLTVL.

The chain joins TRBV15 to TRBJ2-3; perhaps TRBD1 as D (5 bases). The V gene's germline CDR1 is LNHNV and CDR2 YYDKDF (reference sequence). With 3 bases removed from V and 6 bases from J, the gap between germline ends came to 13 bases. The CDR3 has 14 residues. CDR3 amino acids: CATSRAQGWDTQYF. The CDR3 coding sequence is TGTGCCACCAGCAGGGCGCAGGGATGGGATACGCAGTATTTT. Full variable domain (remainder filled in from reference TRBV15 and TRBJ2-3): DAMVIQNPRYQVTQFGKPVTLSCSQTLNHNVMYWYQQKSSQAPKLLFHYYDKDFNNEADTPDNFQSRRPNTSFCFLDIRSPGLGDTAMYLCATSRAQGWDTQYFGPGTRLTVL.

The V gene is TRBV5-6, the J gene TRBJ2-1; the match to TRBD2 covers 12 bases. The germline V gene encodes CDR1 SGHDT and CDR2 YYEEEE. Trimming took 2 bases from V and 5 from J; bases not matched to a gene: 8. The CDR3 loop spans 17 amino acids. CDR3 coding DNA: TGTGCCAGCAGCTTACAGACGGGACTAGCGGGCCACAATGAGCAGTTCTTC. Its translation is CASSLQTGLAGHNEQFF.

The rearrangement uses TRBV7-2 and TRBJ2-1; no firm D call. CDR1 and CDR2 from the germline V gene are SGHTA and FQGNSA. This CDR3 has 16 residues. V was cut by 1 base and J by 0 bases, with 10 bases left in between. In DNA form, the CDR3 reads TGTGCCAGCAGCTTAGACTCCAGCCGCTCCTACAATGAGCAGTTCTTC. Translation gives CASSLDSSRSYNEQFF.

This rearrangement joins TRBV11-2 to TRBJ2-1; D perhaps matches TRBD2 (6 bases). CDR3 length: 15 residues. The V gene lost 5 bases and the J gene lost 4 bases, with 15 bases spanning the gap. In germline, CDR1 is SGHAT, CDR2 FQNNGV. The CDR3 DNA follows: TGTGCCAGCAGCCGCGGACTGGGAGGATACAATGAGCAGTTCTTC. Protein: CASSRGLGGYNEQFF.

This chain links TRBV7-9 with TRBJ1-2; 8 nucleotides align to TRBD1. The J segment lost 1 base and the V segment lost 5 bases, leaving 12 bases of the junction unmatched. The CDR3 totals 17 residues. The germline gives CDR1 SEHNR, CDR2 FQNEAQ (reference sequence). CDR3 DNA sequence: TGTGCCAGCAGCCCCCGGGACAGGACCCCCCGTAACTATGGCTACACCTTC. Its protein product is CASSPRDRTPRNYGYTF.

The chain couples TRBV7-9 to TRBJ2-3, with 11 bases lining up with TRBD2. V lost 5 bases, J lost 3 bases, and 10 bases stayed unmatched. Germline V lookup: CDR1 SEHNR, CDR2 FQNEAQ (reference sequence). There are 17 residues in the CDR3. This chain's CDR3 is CASSRPGLAEHTDTQYF. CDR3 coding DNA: TGTGCCAGCAGCCGACCGGGACTAGCGGAACATACAGATACGCAGTATTTT.

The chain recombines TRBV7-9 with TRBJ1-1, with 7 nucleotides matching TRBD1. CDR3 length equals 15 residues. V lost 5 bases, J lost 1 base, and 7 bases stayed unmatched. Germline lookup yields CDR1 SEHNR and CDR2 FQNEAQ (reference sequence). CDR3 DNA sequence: TGTGCCAGCAGCCCGACAGGGCCTCGGAACACTGAAGCTTTCTTT. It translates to CASSPTGPRNTEAFF. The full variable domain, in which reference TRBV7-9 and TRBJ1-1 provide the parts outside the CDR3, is DTGVSQNPRHKITKRGQNVTFRCDPISEHNRLYWYRQTLGQGPEFLTYFQNEAQLEKSRLLSDRFSAERPKGSFSTLEIQRTEQGDSAMYLCASSPTGPRNTEAFFGQGTRLTVV.

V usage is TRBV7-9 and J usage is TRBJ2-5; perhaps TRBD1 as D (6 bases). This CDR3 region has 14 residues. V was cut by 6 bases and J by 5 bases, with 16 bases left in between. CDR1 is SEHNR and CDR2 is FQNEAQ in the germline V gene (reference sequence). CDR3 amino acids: CASSRDQGRETQYF. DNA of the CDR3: TGTGCCAGCAGTCGCGACCAGGGGCGGGAGACCCAGTACTTC.

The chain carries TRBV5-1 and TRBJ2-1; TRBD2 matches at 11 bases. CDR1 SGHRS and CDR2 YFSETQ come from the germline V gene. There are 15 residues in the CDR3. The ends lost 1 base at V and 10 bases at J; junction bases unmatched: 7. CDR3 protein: CASSLWASGRLEQFF. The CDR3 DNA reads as TGCGCCAGCAGCTTGTGGGCTAGCGGGAGGCTAGAGCAGTTCTTC.

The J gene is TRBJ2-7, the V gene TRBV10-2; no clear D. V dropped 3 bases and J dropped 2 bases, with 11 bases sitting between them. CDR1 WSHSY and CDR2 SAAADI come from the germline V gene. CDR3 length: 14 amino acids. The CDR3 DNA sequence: TGCGCCAGCAGTGATAGGGCGGTTACCTACGAGCAGTACTTC. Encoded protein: CASSDRAVTYEQYF.

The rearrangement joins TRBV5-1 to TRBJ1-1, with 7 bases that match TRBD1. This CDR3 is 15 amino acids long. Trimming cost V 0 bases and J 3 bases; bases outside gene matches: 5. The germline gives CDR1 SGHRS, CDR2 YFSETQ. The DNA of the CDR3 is TGCGCCAGCAGCTTGGTTAGGACAGGTGACACTGAAGCTTTCTTT. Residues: CASSLVRTGDTEAFF.

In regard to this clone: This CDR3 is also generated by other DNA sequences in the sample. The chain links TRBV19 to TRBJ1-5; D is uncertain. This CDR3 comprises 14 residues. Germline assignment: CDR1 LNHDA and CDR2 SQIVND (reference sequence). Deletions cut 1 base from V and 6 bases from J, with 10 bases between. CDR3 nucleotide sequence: TGTGCCAGTAGTATAGCGGGTCGGGGTCAGCCCCAGCATTTT. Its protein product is CASSIAGRGQPQHF.

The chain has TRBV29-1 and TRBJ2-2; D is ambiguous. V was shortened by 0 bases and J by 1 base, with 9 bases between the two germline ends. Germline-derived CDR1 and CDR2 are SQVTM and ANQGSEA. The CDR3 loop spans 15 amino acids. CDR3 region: CSVEDPRMNTGELFF. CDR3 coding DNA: TGCAGCGTTGAAGATCCCCGGATGAACACCGGGGAGCTGTTTTTT.

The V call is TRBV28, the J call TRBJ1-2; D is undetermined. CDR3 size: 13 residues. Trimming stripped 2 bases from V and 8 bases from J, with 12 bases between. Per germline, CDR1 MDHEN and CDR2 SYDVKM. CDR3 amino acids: CASSLDANEGYTF. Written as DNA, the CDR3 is TGTGCCAGCAGTTTAGACGCGAATGAGGGCTACACCTTC.

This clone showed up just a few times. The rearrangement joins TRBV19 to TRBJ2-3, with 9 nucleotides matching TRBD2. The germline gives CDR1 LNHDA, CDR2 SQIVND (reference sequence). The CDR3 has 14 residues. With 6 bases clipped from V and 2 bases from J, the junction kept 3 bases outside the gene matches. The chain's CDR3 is CASRPGLATDTQYF. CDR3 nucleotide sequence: TGTGCCAGTAGACCGGGACTAGCCACAGATACGCAGTATTTT.

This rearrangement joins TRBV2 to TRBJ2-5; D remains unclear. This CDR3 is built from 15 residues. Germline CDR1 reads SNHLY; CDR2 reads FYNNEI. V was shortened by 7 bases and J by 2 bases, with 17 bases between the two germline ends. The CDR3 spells CASIKIGDSQETQYF. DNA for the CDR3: TGTGCCAGCATAAAGATAGGAGATTCACAAGAGACCCAGTACTTC.

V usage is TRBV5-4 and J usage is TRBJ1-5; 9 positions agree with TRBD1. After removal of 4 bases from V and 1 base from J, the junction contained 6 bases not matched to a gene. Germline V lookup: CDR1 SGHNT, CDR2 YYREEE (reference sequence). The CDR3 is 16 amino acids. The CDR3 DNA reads TGTGCCAGCAGCCGGACAGGGGCCGAGAGCAATCAGCCCCAGCATTTT. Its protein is CASSRTGAESNQPQHF.

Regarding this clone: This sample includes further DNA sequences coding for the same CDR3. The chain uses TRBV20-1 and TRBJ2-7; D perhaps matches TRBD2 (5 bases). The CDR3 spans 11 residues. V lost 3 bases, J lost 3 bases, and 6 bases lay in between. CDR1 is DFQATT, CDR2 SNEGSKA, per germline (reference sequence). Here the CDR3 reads CSASTSYEQYF. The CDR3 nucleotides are TGCAGTGCTAGCACTAGCTACGAGCAGTACTTC.

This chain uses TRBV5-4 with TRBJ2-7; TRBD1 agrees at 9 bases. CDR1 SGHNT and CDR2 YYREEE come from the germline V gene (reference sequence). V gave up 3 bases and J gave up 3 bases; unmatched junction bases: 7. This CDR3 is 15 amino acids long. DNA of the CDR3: TGTGCCAGCAGCTCGGGACAGGGAAGTTTCTACGAGCAGTACTTC. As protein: CASSSGQGSFYEQYF.

As DNA, the CDR3 is TGTGCCAGCAGTACTTACGGGACACAGAAAAAACTGTTTTTT. Its protein product is CASSTYGTQKKLFF. J is TRBJ1-4 and V is TRBV6-1; D perhaps matches TRBD1 (6 bases). Germline V gene sequence: CDR1 MNHNS, CDR2 SASEGT. V was pared by 5 bases and J by 9 bases, with 16 bases between. This CDR3 has 14 amino acids.

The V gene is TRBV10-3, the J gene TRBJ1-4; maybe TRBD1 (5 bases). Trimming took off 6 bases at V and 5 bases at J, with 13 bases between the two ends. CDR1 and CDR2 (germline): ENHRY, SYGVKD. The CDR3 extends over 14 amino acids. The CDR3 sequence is CAISSTGTNEKLFF. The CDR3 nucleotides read TGTGCCATCAGCAGCACCGGGACCAATGAAAAACTGTTTTTT.

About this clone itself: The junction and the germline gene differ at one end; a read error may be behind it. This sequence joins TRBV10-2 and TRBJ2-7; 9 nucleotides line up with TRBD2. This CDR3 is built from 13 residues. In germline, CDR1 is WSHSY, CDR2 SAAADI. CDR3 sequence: CASSEMVAGALGF. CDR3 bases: TGCGCCAGCAGTGAGATGGTAGCGGGAGCGCTGGGGTTC.